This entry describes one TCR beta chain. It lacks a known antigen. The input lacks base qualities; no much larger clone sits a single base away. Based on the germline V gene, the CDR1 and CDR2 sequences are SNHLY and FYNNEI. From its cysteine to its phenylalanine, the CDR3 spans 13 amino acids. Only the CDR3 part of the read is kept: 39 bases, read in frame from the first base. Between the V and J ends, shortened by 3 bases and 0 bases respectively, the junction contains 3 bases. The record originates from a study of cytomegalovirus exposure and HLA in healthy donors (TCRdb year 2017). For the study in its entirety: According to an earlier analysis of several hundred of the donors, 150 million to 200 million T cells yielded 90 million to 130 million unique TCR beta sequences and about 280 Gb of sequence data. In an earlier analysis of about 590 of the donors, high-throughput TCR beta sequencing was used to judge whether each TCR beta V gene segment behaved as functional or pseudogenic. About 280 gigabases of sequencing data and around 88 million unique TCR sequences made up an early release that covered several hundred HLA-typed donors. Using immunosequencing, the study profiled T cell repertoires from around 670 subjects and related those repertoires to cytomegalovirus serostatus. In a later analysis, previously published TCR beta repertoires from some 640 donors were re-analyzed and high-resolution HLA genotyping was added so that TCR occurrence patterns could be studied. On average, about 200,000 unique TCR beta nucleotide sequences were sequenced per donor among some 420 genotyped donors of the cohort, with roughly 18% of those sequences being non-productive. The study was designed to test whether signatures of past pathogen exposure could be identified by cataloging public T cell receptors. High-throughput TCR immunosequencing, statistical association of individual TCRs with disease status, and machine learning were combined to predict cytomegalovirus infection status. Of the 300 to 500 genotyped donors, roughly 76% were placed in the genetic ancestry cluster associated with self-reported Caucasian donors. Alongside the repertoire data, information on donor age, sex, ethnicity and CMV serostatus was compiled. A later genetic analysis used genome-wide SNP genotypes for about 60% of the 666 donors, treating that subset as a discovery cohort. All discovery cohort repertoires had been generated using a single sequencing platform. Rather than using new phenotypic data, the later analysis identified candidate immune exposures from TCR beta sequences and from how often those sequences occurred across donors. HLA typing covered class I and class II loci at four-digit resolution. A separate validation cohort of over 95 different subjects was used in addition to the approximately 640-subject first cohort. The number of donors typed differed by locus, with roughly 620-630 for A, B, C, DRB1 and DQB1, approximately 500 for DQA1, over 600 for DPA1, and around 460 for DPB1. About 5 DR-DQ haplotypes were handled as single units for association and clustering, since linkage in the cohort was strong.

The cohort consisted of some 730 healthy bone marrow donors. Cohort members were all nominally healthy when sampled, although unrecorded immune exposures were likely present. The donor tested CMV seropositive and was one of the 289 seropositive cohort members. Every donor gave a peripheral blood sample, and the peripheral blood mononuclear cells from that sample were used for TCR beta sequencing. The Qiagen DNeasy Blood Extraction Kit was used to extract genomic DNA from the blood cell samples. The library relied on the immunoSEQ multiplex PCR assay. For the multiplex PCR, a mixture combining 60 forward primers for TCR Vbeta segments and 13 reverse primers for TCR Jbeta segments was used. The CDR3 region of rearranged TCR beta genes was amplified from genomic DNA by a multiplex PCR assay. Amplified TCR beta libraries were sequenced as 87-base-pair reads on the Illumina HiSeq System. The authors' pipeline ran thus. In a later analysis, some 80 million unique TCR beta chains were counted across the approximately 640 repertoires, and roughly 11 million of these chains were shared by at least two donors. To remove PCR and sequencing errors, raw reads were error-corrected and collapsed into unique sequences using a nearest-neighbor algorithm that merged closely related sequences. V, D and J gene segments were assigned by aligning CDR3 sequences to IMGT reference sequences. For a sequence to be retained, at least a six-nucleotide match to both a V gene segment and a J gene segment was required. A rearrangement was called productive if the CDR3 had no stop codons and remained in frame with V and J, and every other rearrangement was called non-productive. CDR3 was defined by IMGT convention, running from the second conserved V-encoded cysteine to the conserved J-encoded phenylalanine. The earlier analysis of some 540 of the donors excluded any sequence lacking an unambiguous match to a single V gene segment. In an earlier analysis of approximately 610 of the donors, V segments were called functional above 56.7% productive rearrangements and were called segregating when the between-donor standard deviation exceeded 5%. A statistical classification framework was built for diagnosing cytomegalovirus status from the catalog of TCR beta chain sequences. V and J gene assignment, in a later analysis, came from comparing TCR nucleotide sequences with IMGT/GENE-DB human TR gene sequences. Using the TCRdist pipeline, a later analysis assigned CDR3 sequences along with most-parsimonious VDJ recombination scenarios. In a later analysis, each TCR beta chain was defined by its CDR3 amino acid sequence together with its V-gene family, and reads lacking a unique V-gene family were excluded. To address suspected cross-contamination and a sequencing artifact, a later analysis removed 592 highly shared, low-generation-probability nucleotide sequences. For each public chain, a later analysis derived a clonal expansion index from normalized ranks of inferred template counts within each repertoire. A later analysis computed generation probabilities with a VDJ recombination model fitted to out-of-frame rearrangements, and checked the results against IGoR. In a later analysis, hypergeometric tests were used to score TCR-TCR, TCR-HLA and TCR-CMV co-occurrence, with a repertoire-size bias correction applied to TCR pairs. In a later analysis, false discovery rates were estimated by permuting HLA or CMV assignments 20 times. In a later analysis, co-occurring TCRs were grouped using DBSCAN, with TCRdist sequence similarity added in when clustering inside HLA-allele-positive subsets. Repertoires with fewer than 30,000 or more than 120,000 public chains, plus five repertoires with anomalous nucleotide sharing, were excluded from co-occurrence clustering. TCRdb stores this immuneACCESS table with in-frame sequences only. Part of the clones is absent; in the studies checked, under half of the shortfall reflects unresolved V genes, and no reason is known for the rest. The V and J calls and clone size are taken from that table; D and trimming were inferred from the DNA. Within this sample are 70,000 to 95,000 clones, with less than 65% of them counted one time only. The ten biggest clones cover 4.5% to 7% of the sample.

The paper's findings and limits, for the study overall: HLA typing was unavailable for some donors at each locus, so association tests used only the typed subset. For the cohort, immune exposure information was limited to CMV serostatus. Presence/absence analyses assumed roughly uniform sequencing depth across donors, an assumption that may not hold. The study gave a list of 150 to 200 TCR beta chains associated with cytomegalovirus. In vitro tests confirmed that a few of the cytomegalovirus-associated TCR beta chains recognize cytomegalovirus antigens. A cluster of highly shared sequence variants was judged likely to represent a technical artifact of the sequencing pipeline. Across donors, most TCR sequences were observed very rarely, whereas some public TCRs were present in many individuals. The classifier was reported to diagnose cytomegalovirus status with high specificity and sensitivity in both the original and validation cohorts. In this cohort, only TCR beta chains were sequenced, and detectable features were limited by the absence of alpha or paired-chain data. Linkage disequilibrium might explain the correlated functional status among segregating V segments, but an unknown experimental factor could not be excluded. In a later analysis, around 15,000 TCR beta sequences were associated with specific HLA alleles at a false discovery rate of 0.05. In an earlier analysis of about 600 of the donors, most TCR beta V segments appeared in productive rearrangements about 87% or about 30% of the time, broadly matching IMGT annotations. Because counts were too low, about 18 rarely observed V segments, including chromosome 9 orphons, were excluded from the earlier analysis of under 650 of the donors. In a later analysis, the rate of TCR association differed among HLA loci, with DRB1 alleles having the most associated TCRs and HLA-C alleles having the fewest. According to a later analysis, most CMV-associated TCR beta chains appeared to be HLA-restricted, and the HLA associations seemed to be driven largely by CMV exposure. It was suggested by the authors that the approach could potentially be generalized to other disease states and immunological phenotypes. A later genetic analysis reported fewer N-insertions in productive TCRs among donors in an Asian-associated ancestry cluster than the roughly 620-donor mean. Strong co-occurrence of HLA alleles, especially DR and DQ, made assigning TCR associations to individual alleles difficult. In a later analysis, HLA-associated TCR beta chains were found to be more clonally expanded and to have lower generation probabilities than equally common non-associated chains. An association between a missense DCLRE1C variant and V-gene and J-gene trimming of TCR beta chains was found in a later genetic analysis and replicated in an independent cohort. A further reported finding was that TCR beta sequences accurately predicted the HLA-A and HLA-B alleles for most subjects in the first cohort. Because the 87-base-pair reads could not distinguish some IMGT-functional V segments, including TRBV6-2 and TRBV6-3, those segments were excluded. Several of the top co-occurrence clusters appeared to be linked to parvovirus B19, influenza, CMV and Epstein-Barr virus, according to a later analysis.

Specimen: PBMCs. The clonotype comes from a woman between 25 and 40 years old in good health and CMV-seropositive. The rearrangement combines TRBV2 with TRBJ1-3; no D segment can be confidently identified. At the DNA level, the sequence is TGTGCCAGCAGTGACAACTCTGGAAACACCATATATTTT. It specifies CASSDNSGNTIYF.